This T cell receptor beta chain is from a study of T cell repertoires in cytomegalovirus infection. Broader study findings: In two of eight donors, the top clonotype was HLA-C-restricted CMV-specific.

TCRdb processed the reads anew with MiXCR; each CDR3 protein has one entry. Of more than 400,000 distinct CDR3 sequences in the sample, 26% are singletons; the top ten hold about 12%. CDR1 SGHTA and CDR2 FQGNSA come from the germline V gene. The CDR3 runs to 17 residues. Trimming took 2 bases from V and 8 from J; bases not matched to a gene: 14. This clonotype has at least ten counts. Its antigen is undetermined. The material sequenced was PBMCs. The TCR was taken from a human donor in good health (CMV status not recorded). Some clones in this sample may be carry-over from other donors' samples. The chain links TRBV7-2 to TRBJ2-3, with 9 bases identical to TRBD2. As DNA, the CDR3 is TGTGCCAGCAGCTTATCCGCTAGCGGGGTCGGCGGGGGTACGCAGTATTTT. It codes for CASSLSASGVGGGTQYF.